Each of the 19 T cell receptor beta chains below was sequenced from the same sample in a study of blood T cell repertoires in COVID-19. Data came from immunoSEQ multiplex PCR; TCRdb stores just in-frame clones and leaves some out. The table includes roughly 190,000 clones, around 83% detected once. The specimen sequenced was peripheral blood. These TCRs come from an elderly woman in a cohort sampled during active or convalescent COVID-19.

The chain couples TRBV21-1 to TRBJ2-2; TRBD2, the table's D call, was not compared with the DNA. TRBV21-1 is a documented pseudogene. The CDR3 loop spans 16 amino acids. CDR3 residues: CASSKAPGGYEGELFF. The CDR3 DNA sequence: TGTGCCAGCAGCAAAGCCCCGGGAGGGTACGAAGGGGAGCTGTTTTTT.

The CDR3 loop is CASSRTGQINEKLFF. The CDR3 nucleotides are TGTGCCAGCAGCAGAACGGGACAGATTAATGAAAAACTGTTTTTT. This sequence joins TRBV27 and TRBJ1-4; 7 bases align to TRBD1. There are 15 residues in the CDR3. The germline V gene has CDR1 MNHEY and CDR2 SMNVEV (reference sequence). Germline trimming cut 6 bases from V and 4 bases from J; bases unmatched to any gene: 8.

The rearrangement joins TRBV10-2 to TRBJ2-7; TRBD2 aligns across 14 bases. The V gene end was trimmed by 2 bases and the J gene end by 4 bases; junction bases not matched to a gene: 1. The CDR3 runs to 15 residues. Looked up from germline, CDR1 is WSHSY and CDR2 is SAAADI. The CDR3 reads CASSEGTSGRYEQYV. The CDR3 DNA sequence: TGCGCCAGCAGTGAGGGGACTAGCGGGAGATACGAGCAGTACGTC.

V and J are TRBV10-3 and TRBJ2-3; unclear D gene. Looked up from germline, CDR1 is ENHRY and CDR2 is SYGVKD. Trimming removed 7 bases from V and 4 bases from J, with 18 bases in between. This CDR3 spans 15 amino acids. The chain's CDR3 is CAIKTSTGAPDTQYF. For the CDR3, the DNA is TGTGCCATCAAAACCAGTACCGGAGCCCCAGATACGCAGTATTTT.

The V call is TRBV6-4, the J call TRBJ2-3; D is perhaps TRBD1 (6 bases). The ends were cut back, 2 bases at V and 6 bases at J, with 9 bases in the middle. Per germline, CDR1 MRHNA and CDR2 SNTAGT. The CDR3 spans 13 residues. The CDR3 sequence is CASSDQGRDTQYF. CDR3 DNA: TGTGCCAGCAGTGACCAGGGGCGGGATACGCAGTATTTT.

The chain has TRBV9 and TRBJ2-5; TRBD2 might be the D (5 bases). Trimming took 0 bases from V and 4 from J, leaving 13 bases between them. The CDR3 runs 15 residues. The V gene's germline CDR1 is SGDLS and CDR2 YYNGEE. The chain's CDR3 is CASSVAPRDGETQYF. CDR3 bases: TGTGCCAGCAGCGTAGCTCCCCGGGATGGAGAGACCCAGTACTTC.

The chain uses TRBV3-1 (or the pseudogene TRBV3-2) and TRBJ1-1; 9 nucleotides match TRBD1. Germline V CDR1 and CDR2: LGHDT, YNNKEL (reference sequence). V lost 2 bases to trimming and J lost 10 bases; unmatched junction nucleotides: 2. The CDR3 has 12 residues. In DNA, the CDR3 is TGTGCCAGCAGCCAAAGGACAGGGGTAGCTTTCTTT. Protein: CASSQRTGVAFF.

This chain connects TRBV7-8 to TRBJ1-3, with 11 bases that match TRBD1. V lost 2 bases, J lost 2 bases, and 8 bases stayed unmatched. The length of the CDR3 is 18 residues. The germline V gene has CDR1 SGHVS and CDR2 FQNEAQ. The DNA for the CDR3 is TGTGCCAGCAGCTTATTGGACAGGGGGCGGATAGCTGGAAACACCATATATTTT. Protein sequence: CASSLLDRGRIAGNTIYF.

The chain employs TRBV4-3 and TRBJ2-7, with 8 bases matching TRBD1. The CDR3 covers 15 residues. With V trimmed by 3 bases and J by 3 bases, 7 bases remained unmatched. Germline loops: CDR1 LGHNA, CDR2 YSLEER. CDR3: CASSQGQGQGYEQYF. The CDR3 DNA follows: TGCGCCAGCAGCCAGGGCCAAGGACAGGGCTACGAGCAGTACTTC.

The chain employs TRBV7-9 and TRBJ2-3; D not resolved. The V end was cut by 5 bases, the J end by 4 bases, with 13 bases between. Germline V gene data show CDR1 as SEHNR and CDR2 as FQNEAQ (reference sequence). The CDR3 sequence is 14 residues long. Written as DNA, the CDR3 is TGTGCCAGCAGCCGAGCCTCTGGAGCAGATACGCAGTATTTT. It codes for CASSRASGADTQYF.

The gene calls are TRBV27 and TRBJ2-5, with unresolved D. V was shortened by 3 bases and J by 2 bases, with 13 bases between the two germline ends. The CDR3 length is 15 residues. CDR1 and CDR2 (germline): MNHEY, SMNVEV (reference sequence). CDR3 sequence reads: CASSLSELRQETQYF. CDR3 DNA sequence: TGTGCCAGCAGTTTGTCAGAACTAAGGCAAGAGACCCAGTACTTC.

V is TRBV10-3 and J is TRBJ2-3; 9 nucleotides align to TRBD1. Trimming at V came to 10 bases and at J to 4 bases, leaving 9 bases not matched to a gene. The length of the CDR3 is 14 residues. In germline, CDR1 is ENHRY, CDR2 SYGVKD. The DNA for the CDR3 is TGTGCCACCACCGGACAGGGGCTCCCAGATACGCAGTATTTT. This encodes CATTGQGLPDTQYF.

V is TRBV5-4 and J is TRBJ2-2; TRBD1 is a possible D gene (6 bases). There are 16 residues in the CDR3. Germline lookup yields CDR1 SGHNT and CDR2 YYREEE (reference sequence). The germline V and J ends were trimmed by 5 bases and 4 bases, with 18 bases remaining between them. The CDR3 sequence: CASSFMTGGITGELFF. For the CDR3, the DNA is TGTGCCAGCAGTTTTATGACAGGCGGTATCACCGGGGAGCTGTTTTTT.

This clone showed up just once. The genes are TRBV5-1 and TRBJ2-2; 9 bases align to TRBD2. The junction had 8 bases not matched to a gene; V was cut back by 5 bases and J by 6 bases. Germline V gives CDR1 SGHRS, CDR2 YFSETQ. This CDR3 spans 15 amino acids. The CDR3 nucleotides are TGCGCCAGCAGAGATGGCGGGAGGGCCTCCGGGGAGCTGTTTTTT. It codes for CASRDGGRASGELFF.

CDR3 coding DNA: TGTGCCAGCAGCGTAGGTCAGTTCAACACTGAAGCTTTCTTT. This translates into CASSVGQFNTEAFF. This rearrangement joins TRBV9 to TRBJ1-1, with D uncertain. CDR1 SGDLS and CDR2 YYNGEE come from the germline V gene. CDR3 length equals 14 residues. V was clipped by 0 bases and J by 2 bases, with 8 bases between them.

A word on this clone: Mismatch with germline at one junction end may stem from a read error. The chain carries TRBV9 and TRBJ1-3, with 7 positions matching TRBD1. Germline CDR1 and CDR2: SGDLS and YYNGEE. CDR3 length equals 14 residues. The CDR3 DNA reads TGTGCCAGCAGCTCTAGTCGGTCCCGGGACAGCAAATTATTT. This sequence encodes CASSSSRSRDSKLF.

The chain uses TRBV5-4 and TRBJ2-2, with 7 bases aligning to TRBD2. Germline values: CDR1 SGHNT, CDR2 YYREEE (reference sequence). V shed 3 bases, J shed 6 bases, and the junction held 11 bases outside the gene matches. This CDR3 contains 16 residues. CDR3 nucleotides: TGTGCCAGCAGCTCACCCTTGCGGGGGAGAGCCGGGGAGCTGTTTTTT. The encoded protein is CASSSPLRGRAGELFF.

The chain employs TRBV7-9 and TRBJ2-3; maybe TRBD1 (6 bases). V gave up 3 bases and J gave up 3 bases, with 19 bases separating them. Germline V gene sequence: CDR1 SEHNR, CDR2 FQNEAQ (reference sequence). This CDR3 has 17 residues. The CDR3 protein is CASSFGWARGKTDTQYF. DNA for the CDR3: TGTGCCAGCAGCTTCGGATGGGCAAGGGGGAAGACAGATACGCAGTATTTT.

The chain carries TRBV19 and TRBJ2-7; 11 positions match TRBD1. The ends lost 5 bases at V and 1 base at J; junction bases unmatched: 4. Germline loops: CDR1 LNHDA, CDR2 SQIVND (reference sequence). The CDR3 totals 15 residues. CDR3 sequence: CASSLGQGGSYEQYF. In DNA, the CDR3 is TGTGCCAGTAGTTTGGGACAGGGGGGATCCTACGAGCAGTACTTC.